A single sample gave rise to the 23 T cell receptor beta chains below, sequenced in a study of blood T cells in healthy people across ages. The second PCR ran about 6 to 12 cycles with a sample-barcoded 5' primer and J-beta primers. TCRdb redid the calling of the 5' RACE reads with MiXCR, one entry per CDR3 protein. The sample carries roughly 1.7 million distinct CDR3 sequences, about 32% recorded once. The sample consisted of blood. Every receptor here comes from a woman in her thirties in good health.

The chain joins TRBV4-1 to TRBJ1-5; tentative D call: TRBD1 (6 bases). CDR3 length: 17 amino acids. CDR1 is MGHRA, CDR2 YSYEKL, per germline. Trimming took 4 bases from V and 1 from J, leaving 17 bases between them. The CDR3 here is CASSLEGGGPSNQPQHF. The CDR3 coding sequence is TGCGCCAGCAGCCTAGAAGGGGGGGGGCCGAGCAATCAGCCCCAGCATTTT.

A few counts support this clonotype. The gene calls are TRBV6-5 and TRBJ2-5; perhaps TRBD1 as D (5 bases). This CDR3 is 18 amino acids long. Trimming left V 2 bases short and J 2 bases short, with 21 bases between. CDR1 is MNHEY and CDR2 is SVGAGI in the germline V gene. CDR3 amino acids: CASSYAEESDRPQETQYF. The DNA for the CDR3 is TGTGCCAGCAGTTACGCCGAAGAGTCCGACAGACCGCAAGAGACCCAGTACTTC.

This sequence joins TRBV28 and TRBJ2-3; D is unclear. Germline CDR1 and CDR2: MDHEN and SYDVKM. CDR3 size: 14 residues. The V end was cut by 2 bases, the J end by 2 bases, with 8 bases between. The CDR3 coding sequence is TGTGCCAGCAGTTTACCCCGGACCACAGATACGCAGTATTTT. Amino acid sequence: CASSLPRTTDTQYF.

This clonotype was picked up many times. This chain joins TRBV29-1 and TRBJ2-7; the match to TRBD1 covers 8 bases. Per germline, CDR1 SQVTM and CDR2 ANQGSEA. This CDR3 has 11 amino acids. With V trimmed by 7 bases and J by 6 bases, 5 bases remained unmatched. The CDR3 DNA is TGCAGCGCGACAGGGGTCCGCGAGCAGTACTTC. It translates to CSATGVREQYF.

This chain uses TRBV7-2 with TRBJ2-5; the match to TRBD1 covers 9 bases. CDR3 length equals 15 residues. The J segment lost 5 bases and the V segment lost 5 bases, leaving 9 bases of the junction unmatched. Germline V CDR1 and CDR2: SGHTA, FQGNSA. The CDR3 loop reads CASSKGQGVGETQYF. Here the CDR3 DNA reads TGTGCCAGCAGCAAGGGACAGGGAGTGGGGGAGACCCAGTACTTC.

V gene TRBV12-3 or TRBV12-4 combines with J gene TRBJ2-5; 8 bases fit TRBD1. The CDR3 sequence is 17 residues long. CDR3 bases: TGTGGATTACCCTCACAAGACTACAGGGGGTACCAAGAGACCCAGTACTTC. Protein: CGLPSQDYRGYQETQYF.

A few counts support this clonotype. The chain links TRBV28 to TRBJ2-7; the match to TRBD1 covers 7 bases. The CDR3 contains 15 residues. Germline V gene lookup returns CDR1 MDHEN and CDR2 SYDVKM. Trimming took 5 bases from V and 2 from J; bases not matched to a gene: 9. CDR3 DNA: TGTGCCAGCAGTCCAGACAGGGTAGGGGCCTACGAGCAGTACTTC. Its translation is CASSPDRVGAYEQYF.

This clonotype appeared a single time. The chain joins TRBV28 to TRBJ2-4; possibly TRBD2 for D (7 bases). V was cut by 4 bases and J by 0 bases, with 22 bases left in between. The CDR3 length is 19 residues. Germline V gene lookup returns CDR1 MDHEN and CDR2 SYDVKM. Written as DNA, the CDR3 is TGTGCCAGCAGTTGGATTACAGGGAGGGGGACCTTAGCCAAAAACATTCAGTACTTC. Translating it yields CASSWITGRGTLAKNIQYF.

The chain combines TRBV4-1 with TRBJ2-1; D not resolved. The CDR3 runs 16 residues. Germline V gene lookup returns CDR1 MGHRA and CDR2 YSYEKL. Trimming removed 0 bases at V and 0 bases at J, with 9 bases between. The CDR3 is CASSQDQDLSYNEQFF. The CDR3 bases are TGCGCCAGCAGCCAAGATCAGGACCTCTCCTACAATGAGCAGTTCTTC.

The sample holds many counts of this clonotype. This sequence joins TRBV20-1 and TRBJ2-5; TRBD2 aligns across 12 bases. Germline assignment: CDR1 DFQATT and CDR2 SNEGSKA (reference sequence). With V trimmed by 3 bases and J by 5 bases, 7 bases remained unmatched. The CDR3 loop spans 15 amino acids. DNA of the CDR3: TGCAGTGCTAGGGCTAGCGGGAGGGCCTATGAGACCCAGTACTTC. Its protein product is CSARASGRAYETQYF.

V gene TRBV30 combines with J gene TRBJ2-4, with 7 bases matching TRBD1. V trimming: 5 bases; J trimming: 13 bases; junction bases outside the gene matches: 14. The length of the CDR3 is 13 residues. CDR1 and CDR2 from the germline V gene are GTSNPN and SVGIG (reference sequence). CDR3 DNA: TGTGCCTGGGCTTCCCGACAGGGATTGGAGCAGTACTTC. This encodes CAWASRQGLEQYF.

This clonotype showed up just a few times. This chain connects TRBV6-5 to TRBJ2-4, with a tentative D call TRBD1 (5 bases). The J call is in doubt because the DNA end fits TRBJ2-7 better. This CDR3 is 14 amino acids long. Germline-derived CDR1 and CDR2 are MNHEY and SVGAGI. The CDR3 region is CASSYSGRGNEQYF. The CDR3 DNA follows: TGTGCCAGCAGTTACTCTGGAAGGGGCAACGAGCAGTACTTC.

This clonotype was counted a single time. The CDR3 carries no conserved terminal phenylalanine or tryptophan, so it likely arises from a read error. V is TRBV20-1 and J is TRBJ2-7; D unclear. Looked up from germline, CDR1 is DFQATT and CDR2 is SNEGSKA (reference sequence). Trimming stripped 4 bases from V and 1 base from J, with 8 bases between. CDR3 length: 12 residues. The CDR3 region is CSAMVTSYEQYL. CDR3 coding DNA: TGCAGTGCTATGGTCACTTCCTACGAGCAGTACCTC.

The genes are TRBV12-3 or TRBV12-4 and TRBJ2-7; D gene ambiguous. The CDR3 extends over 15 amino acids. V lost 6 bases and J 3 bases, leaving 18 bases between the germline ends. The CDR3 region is CASSLRLSGFYEQYF. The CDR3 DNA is TGTGCCAGCAGCCTCAGGCTGTCGGGTTTCTACGAGCAGTACTTC.

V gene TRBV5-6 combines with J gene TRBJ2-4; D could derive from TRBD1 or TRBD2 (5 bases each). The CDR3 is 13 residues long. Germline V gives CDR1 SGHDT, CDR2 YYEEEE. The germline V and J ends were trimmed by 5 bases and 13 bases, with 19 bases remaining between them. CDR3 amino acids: CASRKQGLREQYF. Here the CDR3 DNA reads TGTGCCAGCAGGAAACAAGGGCTCAGGGAGCAGTACTTC. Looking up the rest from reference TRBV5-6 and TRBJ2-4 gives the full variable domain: DAGVTQSPTHLIKTRGQQVTLRCSPKSGHDTVSWYQQALGQGPQFIFQYYEEEERQRGNFPDRFSGHQFPNYSSELNVNALLLGDSALYLCASRKQGLREQYFGAGTRLSVL.

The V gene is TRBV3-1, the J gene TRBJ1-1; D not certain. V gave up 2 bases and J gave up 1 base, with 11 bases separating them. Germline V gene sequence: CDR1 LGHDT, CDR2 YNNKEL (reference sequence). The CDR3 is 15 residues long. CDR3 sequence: CASSQLSTRNTEAFF. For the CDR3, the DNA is TGTGCCAGCAGCCAACTTTCGACTAGGAACACTGAAGCTTTCTTT.

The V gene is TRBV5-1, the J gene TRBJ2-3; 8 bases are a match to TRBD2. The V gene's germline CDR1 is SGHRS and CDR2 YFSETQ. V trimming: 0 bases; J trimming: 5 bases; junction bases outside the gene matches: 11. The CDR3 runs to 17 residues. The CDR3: CASSLEPQRGPRDTQYF. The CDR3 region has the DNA TGCGCCAGCAGCTTGGAACCCCAGCGGGGGCCTAGAGATACGCAGTATTTT.

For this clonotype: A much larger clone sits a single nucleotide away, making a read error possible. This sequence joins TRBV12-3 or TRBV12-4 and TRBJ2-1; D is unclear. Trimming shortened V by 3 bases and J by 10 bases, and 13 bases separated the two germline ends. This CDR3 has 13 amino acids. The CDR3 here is CASSFYGPSEQFF. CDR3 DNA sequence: TGTGCCAGCAGTTTCTACGGGCCCTCCGAGCAGTTCTTC.

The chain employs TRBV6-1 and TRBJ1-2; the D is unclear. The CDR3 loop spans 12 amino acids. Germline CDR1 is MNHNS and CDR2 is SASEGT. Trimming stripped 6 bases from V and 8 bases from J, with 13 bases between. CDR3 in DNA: TGTGCCAGCAGCGAACCACTCACCGGCTACACCTTC. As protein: CASSEPLTGYTF.

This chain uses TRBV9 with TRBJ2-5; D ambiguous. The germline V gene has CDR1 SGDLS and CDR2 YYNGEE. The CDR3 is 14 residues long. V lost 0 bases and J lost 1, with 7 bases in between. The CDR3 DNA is TGTGCCAGCAGCGTAGGGTCGGCCCAAGAGACCCAGTACTTC. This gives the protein CASSVGSAQETQYF.

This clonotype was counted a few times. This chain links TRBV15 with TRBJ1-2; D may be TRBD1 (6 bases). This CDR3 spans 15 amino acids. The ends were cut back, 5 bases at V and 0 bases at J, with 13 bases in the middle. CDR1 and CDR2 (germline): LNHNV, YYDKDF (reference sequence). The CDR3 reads CATSPGGQSNYGYTF. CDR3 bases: TGTGCCACCAGCCCCGGGGGGCAGTCTAACTATGGCTACACCTTC.

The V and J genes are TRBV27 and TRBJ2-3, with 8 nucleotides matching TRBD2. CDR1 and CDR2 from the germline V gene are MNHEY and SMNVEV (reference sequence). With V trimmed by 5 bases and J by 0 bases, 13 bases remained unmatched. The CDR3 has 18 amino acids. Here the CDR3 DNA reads TGTGCCAGCAGTATAGACTATGGCGGGAGGCCGAGCACAGATACGCAGTATTTT. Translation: CASSIDYGGRPSTDTQYF.

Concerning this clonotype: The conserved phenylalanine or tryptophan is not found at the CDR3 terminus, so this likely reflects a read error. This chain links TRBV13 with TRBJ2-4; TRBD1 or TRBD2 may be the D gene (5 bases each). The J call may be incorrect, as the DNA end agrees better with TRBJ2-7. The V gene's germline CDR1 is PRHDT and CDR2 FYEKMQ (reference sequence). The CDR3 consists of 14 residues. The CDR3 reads CASSFGTATYEQYC. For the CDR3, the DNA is TGTGCCAGCAGCTTCGGGACGGCGACCTACGAGCAGTACTGC.